One sample yielded the 15 T cell receptor beta chains listed below, sequenced in a study of cytomegalovirus exposure and HLA in healthy donors. Primers: 60 Vbeta forward and 13 Jbeta reverse. Generated by immunoSEQ multiplex PCR, the TCRdb table keeps only in-frame clones and is missing some. This listing includes more than 95,000 clones. Sequencing was performed on PBMCs. The receptor set was obtained from a man aged 18 to 35 in good health and CMV-seronegative.

This chain joins TRBV27 and TRBJ2-1; tentatively, D is TRBD2 (7 bases). Per germline, CDR1 MNHEY and CDR2 SMNVEV (reference sequence). There are 15 residues in the CDR3. V lost 5 bases to trimming and J lost 3 bases, with 14 bases between them. The CDR3 bases are TGTGCCAGCAGTCTGGGGGGGGCACACTACAATGAGCAGTTCTTC. Its protein product is CASSLGGAHYNEQFF.

The J gene is TRBJ1-1, the V gene TRBV14; TRBD1 might be the D (6 bases). CDR3 length equals 18 residues. From germline, CDR1 is SGHDN and CDR2 FVKESK. V was pared by 0 bases and J by 4 bases, with 21 bases between. CDR3 nucleotides: TGTGCCAGCAGCCAAGATCTAGGGGCACAGGGTAGGAGCACTGAAGCTTTCTTT. This codes for CASSQDLGAQGRSTEAFF.

The chain recombines TRBV5-4 with TRBJ2-7, with 7 bases that match TRBD1. CDR1 and CDR2 (germline): SGHNT, YYREEE (reference sequence). The CDR3 spans 14 residues. The junction had 8 bases not matched to a gene; V was cut back by 6 bases and J by 2 bases. DNA of the CDR3: TGTGCCAGCAAGGGACAGTCGTCACCCTACGAGCAGTACTTC. It translates to CASKGQSSPYEQYF.

V and J are TRBV27 and TRBJ1-4; D may be TRBD1 (5 bases). Germline CDR1 and CDR2: MNHEY and SMNVEV (reference sequence). V gave up 4 bases and J gave up 5 bases, with 8 bases separating them. The CDR3 covers 13 residues. The CDR3 DNA is TGTGCCAGCAGTTCCCCAGGGAATGAAAAACTGTTTTTT. This sequence encodes CASSSPGNEKLFF.

The genes are TRBV19 and TRBJ1-2; D is undetermined. Germline CDR1 reads LNHDA; CDR2 reads SQIVND (reference sequence). The CDR3 consists of 14 residues. V lost 4 bases to trimming and J lost 3 bases, with 12 bases between them. The CDR3 sequence: CASSSPLRYYGYTF. The CDR3 nucleotides are TGTGCCAGTAGTAGCCCTTTGCGGTACTATGGCTACACCTTC.

CDR3 in amino acids: CASSLSRNEQFF. DNA for the CDR3: TGTGCCAGCAGTTTAAGCCGGAATGAGCAGTTCTTC. This chain uses TRBV11-2 with TRBJ2-1; D unclear. The ends were cut back, 6 bases at V and 7 bases at J, with 10 bases in the middle. Germline V lookup: CDR1 SGHAT, CDR2 FQNNGV. CDR3 length: 12 amino acids.

J is TRBJ2-5 and V is TRBV5-6, with D possibly TRBD1 on 6 matching bases. Germline CDR1 and CDR2: SGHDT and YYEEEE. V was pared by 4 bases and J by 5 bases, with 24 bases between. This CDR3 has 17 residues. The CDR3: CASSDTDRSPARETQYF. The CDR3 region has the DNA TGTGCCAGCAGCGATACCGACAGGTCTCCTGCACGGGAGACCCAGTACTTC.

CDR3 in DNA: TGCGCCAGCAGCTTGGCGGGACAGGGGGCCGAAGCTTTCTTT. Translating it yields CASSLAGQGAEAFF. The chain couples TRBV5-1 to TRBJ1-1; 12 bases line up with TRBD1. From germline, CDR1 is SGHRS and CDR2 YFSETQ. J lost 8 bases, V lost 0 bases, and 2 bases had no gene match. This CDR3 contains 14 residues.

The chain uses TRBV15 and TRBJ2-7, with D unclear. With 0 bases removed from V and 2 bases from J, the gap between germline ends came to 11 bases. In germline, CDR1 is LNHNV, CDR2 YYDKDF (reference sequence). This CDR3 comprises 15 residues. The CDR3 coding sequence is TGTGCCACCAGCAGAGATTCTGAGACAACCTACGAGCAGTACTTC. Translated: CATSRDSETTYEQYF.

The V call is TRBV4-1, the J call TRBJ2-7; TRBD2 might be the D (6 bases). V gave up 3 bases and J gave up 3 bases, with 12 bases separating them. The CDR3 is 14 amino acids. The germline CDR1 and CDR2 sequences are MGHRA and YSYEKL. CDR3 DNA: TGCGCCAGCAGCCAGCGGGGCGGATTCTACGAGCAGTACTTC. Its translation: CASSQRGGFYEQYF.

V gene TRBV5-1 combines with J gene TRBJ2-3; D is unresolved. Germline V gene data show CDR1 as SGHRS and CDR2 as YFSETQ. This CDR3 has 17 amino acids. V shed 0 bases and J shed 0 bases, with 14 bases lying between them. The CDR3 DNA sequence: TGCGCCAGCAGCTTGGGAGTGGTCTTTACTAGCACAGATACGCAGTATTTT. Translation gives CASSLGVVFTSTDTQYF.

The chain uses TRBV6-5 and TRBJ1-1; maybe TRBD1 (6 bases). The CDR3 is 15 residues long. The V end was cut by 1 base, the J end by 2 bases, with 11 bases between. Germline CDR1 reads MNHEY; CDR2 reads SVGAGI. CDR3 in DNA: TGTGCCAGCAGTTACTTCGGACAGAAAAACACTGAAGCTTTCTTT. This codes for CASSYFGQKNTEAFF.

The J gene is TRBJ1-2, the V gene TRBV9, with 11 bases lining up with TRBD1. Germline lookup yields CDR1 SGDLS and CDR2 YYNGEE. Losses at the gene ends were 3 bases for V and 5 bases for J; bases not matched to a gene: 9. The CDR3 contains 16 residues. CDR3: CASSARTGGALYGYTF. The CDR3 DNA follows: TGTGCCAGCAGCGCACGGACAGGGGGCGCATTATATGGCTACACCTTC.

The V gene is TRBV19, the J gene TRBJ2-7; possibly TRBD2 for D (6 bases). The CDR3 contains 13 residues. The germline V gene has CDR1 LNHDA and CDR2 SQIVND (reference sequence). The germline V and J ends were trimmed by 6 bases and 7 bases, with 16 bases remaining between them. CDR3 sequence: CASSPGVEKEQYF. CDR3 coding DNA: TGTGCCAGTAGCCCGGGGGTGGAGAAAGAGCAGTACTTC.

This chain uses TRBV10-3 with TRBJ2-5, with TRBD2 identical over 12 bases. Trimming at V came to 7 bases and at J to 4 bases, leaving 4 bases not matched to a gene. CDR3 length: 14 residues. Germline assignment: CDR1 ENHRY and CDR2 SYGVKD. CDR3 in amino acids: CAIKTSGGGETQYF. The CDR3 nucleotides read TGTGCCATCAAGACTAGCGGGGGTGGAGAGACCCAGTACTTC.